The clone carrying this TCR beta chain turned up a few times. The sample is drawn from a study of blood T cell repertoires in COVID-19. Across the study: Whether acute or convalescent, the COVID-19 samples came from the United States, Italy and Spain. In each case, the material was cDNA or gDNA derived from T cells, B-cell-depleted T cells, or PBMCs.

The germline V gene encodes CDR1 MNHEY and CDR2 SMNVEV (reference sequence). This CDR3 has 14 residues. With 0 bases removed from V and 2 bases from J, the gap between germline ends came to 7 bases. Original processing notes: Estimation of nucleated cell counts was performed using reference gene primer amplification. Measured with immunoSEQ multiplex PCR; TCRdb has only the in-frame clones, and not every one. That table furnishes V, J and clone size, whereas the DNA furnished D and trimming. The data contain about 200,000 clones, about 90% of them seen just once; the ten biggest clones take up 1.5% to 2%.

The sequence was obtained from a man between 40 and 49 years old with active or convalescent COVID-19. Sequencing input: peripheral blood. V and J are TRBV27 and TRBJ1-2; D unresolved. The CDR3 DNA follows: TGTGCCAGCAGTTTATCGCCCGGGAACTATGGCTACACCTTC. Its translation is CASSLSPGNYGYTF.